This T cell receptor (beta chain) was obtained from a study of blood T cell repertoires in COVID-19. Study context: Material from acute and convalescent COVID-19 was sourced from the United States, Italy and Spain.

The CDR3 sequence is 15 residues long. J lost 1 base, V lost 5 bases, and 6 bases had no gene match. Germline V gene sequence: CDR1 SGHTA, CDR2 FQGNSA. Method: immunoSEQ multiplex PCR; TCRdb's copy keeps in-frame clones and lacks some. The sample includes about 140,000 clones, 81% of them seen just once. This TCR derives from a human donor in a cohort sampled during active COVID-19. The J gene is TRBJ2-7, the V gene TRBV7-2, with 9 bases identical to TRBD2. Sequenced material: peripheral blood. CDR3 sequence: CASSHSGSLSYEQYF. The CDR3 nucleotides read TGTGCCAGCAGCCATAGCGGGAGCCTATCCTACGAGCAGTACTTC.